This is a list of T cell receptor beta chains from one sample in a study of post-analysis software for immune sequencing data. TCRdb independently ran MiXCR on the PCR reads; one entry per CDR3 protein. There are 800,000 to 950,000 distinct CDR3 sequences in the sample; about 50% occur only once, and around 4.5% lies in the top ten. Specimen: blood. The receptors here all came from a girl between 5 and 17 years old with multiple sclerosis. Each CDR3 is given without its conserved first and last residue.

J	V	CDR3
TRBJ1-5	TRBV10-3	AINYRVQPQH
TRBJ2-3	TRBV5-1	ASSFWRGGSTDTQY
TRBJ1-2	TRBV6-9	ASSYSARSYYGYT
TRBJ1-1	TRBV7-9	ASSLDRGAEAF
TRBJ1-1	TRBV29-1	SVVGAIPAEAF
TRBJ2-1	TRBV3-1	ASSQDQATRVSYNEQF
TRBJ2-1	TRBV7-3	ASSSVGPASRSEQF
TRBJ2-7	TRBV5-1	ASSLYFTDPTYEQY
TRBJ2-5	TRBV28	ASRRSAGTAKETQY
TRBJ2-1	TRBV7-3	ASSLRGVDEQF
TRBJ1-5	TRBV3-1	VSSQGGSNQPQH
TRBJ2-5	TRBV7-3	ASSLQGGRLQETQY
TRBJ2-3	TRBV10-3	AARTSRRTDTQY
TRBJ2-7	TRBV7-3	ASSPGTSGQGFEQY
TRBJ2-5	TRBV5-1	ASRGTGGIQETQY
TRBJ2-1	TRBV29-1	SVGASGRPYNEQF
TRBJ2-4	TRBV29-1	SVVRLAGGGEQY
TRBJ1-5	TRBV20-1	SAPPDRGLNSNQPQH
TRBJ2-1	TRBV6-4	ASSGTSGGANEQF
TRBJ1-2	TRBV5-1	ARGVGQNGYT
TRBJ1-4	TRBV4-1	ASSQDYRLGGATNEKLF
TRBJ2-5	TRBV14	ASSPRDRGRWETQY
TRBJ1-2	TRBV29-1	SVGDQFYGYT
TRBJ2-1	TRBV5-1	ASSGGSMGDEQF
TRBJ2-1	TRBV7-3	ASSLTGGGANEQF
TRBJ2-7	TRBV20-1	SARTVDSYEQY
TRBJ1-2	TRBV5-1	ASSRVLSYGYT
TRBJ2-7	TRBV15	ATSRGEGPAEQY
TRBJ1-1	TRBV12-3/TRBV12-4	ASSRVTVEAF
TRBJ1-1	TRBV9	ASSGAGTANTEAF
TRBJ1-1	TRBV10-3	AISESDRARGVNTEAF
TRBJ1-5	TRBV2	ASSFRAGDQPQH
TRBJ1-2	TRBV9	ASSVVPAQQPGGSTDLDGYT
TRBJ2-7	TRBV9	ASSVGASQDSYEQY
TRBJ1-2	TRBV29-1	SLKGPQGDYGYT
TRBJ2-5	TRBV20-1	SARDGRLAGGMEQY
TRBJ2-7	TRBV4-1	ANSQEAQEIYEQY
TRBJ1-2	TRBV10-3	AISGDRNYGYT
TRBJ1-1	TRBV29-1	SVRTAAIMNTEAF
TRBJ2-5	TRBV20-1	SASARVTTQY
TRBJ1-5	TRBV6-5	GALRYSNQPQH
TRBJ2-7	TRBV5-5	ASSLEDRSSYEQY
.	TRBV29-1	SVEWLNGAETQY
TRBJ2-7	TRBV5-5	ASSSGQFSNEQY
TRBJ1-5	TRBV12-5	ASGPRGTSNQPQH
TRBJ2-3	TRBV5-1	ASSKAPDRRPTDTQY
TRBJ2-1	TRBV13	ASSLESPREDSYNEQF
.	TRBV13	ASSFDRNEQY
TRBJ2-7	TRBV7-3	ASSVSQGGEQY
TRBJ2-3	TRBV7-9	ASSSAVTDTQY
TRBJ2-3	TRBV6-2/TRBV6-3	ASRDPPGEEY
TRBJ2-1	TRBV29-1	SVEGSGGNYNEQF
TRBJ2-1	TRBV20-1	SARNTARGYNEQF